This T cell receptor (beta chain) was captured by sequencing in a study of T cell clonotyping in hematopoietic cell transplantation. CDR1 and CDR2 from the germline V gene are SGHDT and YYEEEE. Trimming removed 0 bases from V and 9 bases from J, with 7 bases in between. The CDR3 consists of 13 residues. Using immunoSEQ multiplex PCR, the repertoire was profiled, and TCRdb retains in-frame clones only, with some absent. The repertoire holds about 16,000 clones, around nine tenths seen once, with 5% to 6% in the top ten. Sequenced: peripheral blood mononuclear cells. The source is a middle-aged man in good health. Some clones in this sample may be carry-over from other donors' samples. The chain combines TRBV5-6 with TRBJ1-6, with D unresolved. CDR3: CASSLGSGSPLHF. Written as DNA, the CDR3 is TGTGCCAGCAGCTTGGGCTCTGGTTCACCCCTCCACTTT. Full variable domain (remainder filled in from reference TRBV5-6 and TRBJ1-6): DAGVTQSPTHLIKTRGQQVTLRCSPKSGHDTVSWYQQALGQGPQFIFQYYEEEERQRGNFPDRFSGHQFPNYSSELNVNALLLGDSALYLCASSLGSGSPLHFGNGTRLTVT.